This T cell receptor (beta chain) was sequenced for a study of control samples from healthy donors and cancer patients. Germline V lookup: CDR1 LNHDA, CDR2 SQIVND (reference sequence). The trim removed 4 bases at V and 4 bases at J, leaving 5 bases unmatched. The CDR3 totals 16 residues. Clones were sequenced by immunoSEQ multiplex PCR, and TCRdb holds only the in-frame ones, with some missing. The data hold tens of thousands of clones, with roughly 90% observed a single time. The specimen was PBMCs. This sequence was found in a woman aged 55 to 70 with head and neck cancer. The V gene is TRBV19, the J gene TRBJ1-6; 9 bases agree with TRBD1. The CDR3 region has the DNA TGTGCCAGTAGTACCGGGACAGGGAGTTATAATTCACCCCTCCACTTT. Protein product: CASSTGTGSYNSPLHF.